This T cell receptor (beta chain) was retrieved from a study of T cell changes during pregnancy in multiple sclerosis. The table came from immunoSEQ multiplex PCR; TCRdb's copy has only in-frame clones and leaves some out. The sample yields approximately 98,000 clones, just over 90% seen once. Germline CDR1 SGHDT, CDR2 YYEEEE. Deletions cut 1 base from V and 1 base from J, with 8 bases between. The CDR3 consists of 14 residues. V usage is TRBV5-6 and J usage is TRBJ2-5; TRBD1 is a possible D gene (5 bases). This receptor was identified in a female donor in good health, enrolled as a control in a pregnancy study. The material sequenced was peripheral blood, taken after pregnancy. The DNA of the CDR3 is TGTGCCAGCAGCTTGCGCCAGGGCCAAGAGACCCAGTACTTC. Encoded protein: CASSLRQGQETQYF.